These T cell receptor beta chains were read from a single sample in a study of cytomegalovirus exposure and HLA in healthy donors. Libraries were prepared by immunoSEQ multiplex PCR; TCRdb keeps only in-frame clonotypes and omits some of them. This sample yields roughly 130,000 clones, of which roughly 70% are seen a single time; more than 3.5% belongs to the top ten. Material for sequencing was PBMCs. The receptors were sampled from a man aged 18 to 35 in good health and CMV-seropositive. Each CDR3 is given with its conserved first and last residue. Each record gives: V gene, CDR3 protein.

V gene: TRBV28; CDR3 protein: CASSLSSPVWGLEETQYF
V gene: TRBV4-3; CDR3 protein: CASSNRLAGGPYEQYF
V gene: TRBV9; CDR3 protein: CASSFRDRGSYEQYF
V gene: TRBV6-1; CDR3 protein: CAAARGGTVNEQFF
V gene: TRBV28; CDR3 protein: CASSLFPVMGSPTSGANVLTF
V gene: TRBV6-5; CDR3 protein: CASSPLTDNYGYTF
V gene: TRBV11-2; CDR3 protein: CASSWDRYNSPLHF
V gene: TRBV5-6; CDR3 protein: CASSPSGFSGDTIYF
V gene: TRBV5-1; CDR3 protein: CASSPGTGDNQPQHF
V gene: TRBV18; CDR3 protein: CASSRVGGANEKLFF
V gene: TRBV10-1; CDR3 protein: CASHSGGASGELFF
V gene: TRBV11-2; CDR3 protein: CASSAFAGEKYNEQFF
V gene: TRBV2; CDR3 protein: CASSLYRVSYEQYF
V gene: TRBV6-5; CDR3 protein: CASSYDRGGVDEQYF
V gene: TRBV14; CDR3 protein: CASSPGGALNTEAFF